These 20 T cell receptor beta chains share one sample of origin, sequenced in a study of cytomegalovirus exposure and HLA in healthy donors. The study ran its PCR with 60 Vbeta and 13 Jbeta primers. Clones were read by immunoSEQ multiplex PCR, and TCRdb kept only the in-frame ones, dropping some. In the table there are tens of thousands of clones, approximately 71% of which are singletons. Sequenced input: PBMCs. Source of these receptors: a woman between 40 and 55 years old in good health and CMV-seronegative.

The chain is built from TRBV4-3 and TRBJ2-2, with 7 bases that match TRBD1. This CDR3 comprises 18 residues. Per germline, CDR1 LGHNA and CDR2 YSLEER. V shed 0 bases and J 1 base; nucleotides not matched to a gene: 8. The CDR3 sequence: CASSQDEGGLLNTGELFF. The CDR3 region has the DNA TGCGCCAGCAGCCAAGATGAAGGGGGCCTATTGAACACCGGGGAGCTGTTTTTT.

This clone was seen only a few times. This chain connects TRBV7-3 to TRBJ2-7; tentatively, D is TRBD1 (5 bases). V was trimmed by 5 bases and J by 5 bases, leaving 16 bases between them. CDR1 and CDR2 from the germline V gene are SGHTA and FQGTGA. This CDR3 contains 14 residues. In DNA, the CDR3 is TGTGCCAGCAGCCCAAGAGCAGGGTCCCACGAGCAGTACTTC. Its protein product is CASSPRAGSHEQYF.

The rearrangement joins TRBV5-1 to TRBJ2-1, with TRBD1 matching 8 bases. CDR1 SGHRS and CDR2 YFSETQ come from the germline V gene. The CDR3 contains 15 residues. Losses at the gene ends were 0 bases for V and 7 bases for J; bases not matched to a gene: 6. CDR3 sequence: CASSLGRGLFNEQFF. The DNA of the CDR3 is TGCGCCAGCAGCTTGGGCAGGGGGCTATTTAATGAGCAGTTCTTC.

The V call is TRBV9, the J call TRBJ1-1; possibly TRBD1 for D (5 bases). The CDR3 extends over 14 amino acids. CDR1 and CDR2 from the germline V gene are SGDLS and YYNGEE. Trimming stripped 4 bases from V and 1 base from J, with 11 bases between. CDR3 DNA: TGTGCCAGCAGCAAGATCGGGGGGAACACTGAAGCTTTCTTT. As protein: CASSKIGGNTEAFF.

This clone was counted between two and nine times. The CDR3 region has the DNA TGTGCCAGCACCCCTCCAAACAGGGCTGGCTACACCTTC. Translating gives CASTPPNRAGYTF. The chain is built from TRBV11-2 and TRBJ1-2, with TRBD1 as a possible D gene (6 bases). Germline assignment: CDR1 SGHAT and CDR2 FQNNGV. V gave up 7 bases and J gave up 7 bases, with 16 bases separating them. CDR3 length: 13 amino acids.

V and J are TRBV2 and TRBJ2-7; 7 nucleotides line up with TRBD1. The J segment lost 2 bases and the V segment lost 8 bases, leaving 15 bases of the junction unmatched. The CDR3 runs to 16 residues. CDR1 and CDR2 from the germline V gene are SNHLY and FYNNEI. In DNA form, the CDR3 reads TGTGCCAGCTCAGAACGTTCCGGGACAGCAACCTACGAGCAGTACTTC. This codes for CASSERSGTATYEQYF.

The chain carries TRBV6-1 and TRBJ2-4; 8 bases line up with TRBD1. The CDR3 totals 16 residues. Per germline, CDR1 MNHNS and CDR2 SASEGT. V lost 4 bases, J lost 4 bases, and 9 bases stayed unmatched. The CDR3 sequence is CASSVVPTGVKNIQYF. The DNA for the CDR3 is TGTGCCAGCAGTGTAGTCCCGACAGGGGTGAAAAACATTCAGTACTTC.

V and J are TRBV27 and TRBJ2-7, with a possible D match to TRBD2 (6 bases). Per the germline V gene, CDR1 is MNHEY and CDR2 is SMNVEV (reference sequence). The CDR3 is 14 amino acids. V was cut by 2 bases and J by 2 bases, with 10 bases left in between. As DNA, the CDR3 is TGTGCCAGCAGTTTAGGGCGGGGTCCCTACGAGCAGTACTTC. Its translation is CASSLGRGPYEQYF.

The chain carries TRBV28 and TRBJ2-5; D is unclear. CDR3 length: 13 residues. CDR1 is MDHEN and CDR2 is SYDVKM in the germline V gene. V was pared by 2 bases and J by 3 bases, with 7 bases between. The CDR3, as DNA: TGTGCCAGCAGTTTACCTGCGGAAGAGACCCAGTACTTC. Protein: CASSLPAEETQYF.

The rearrangement joins TRBV28 to TRBJ1-4; D is perhaps TRBD1 (5 bases). CDR1 is MDHEN and CDR2 is SYDVKM in the germline V gene. This CDR3 contains 15 residues. The germline V and J ends were trimmed by 2 bases and 1 base, with 8 bases remaining between them. The CDR3 sequence: CASSLMQGTNEKLFF. CDR3 nucleotide sequence: TGTGCCAGCAGTTTAATGCAGGGAACTAATGAAAAACTGTTTTTT.

Notes on this clone: The identical CDR3 is also encoded by other nucleotide sequences in the sample. The chain employs TRBV6-6 and TRBJ2-7, with 7 bases matching TRBD1. This CDR3 comprises 14 residues. Unmatched junction bases numbered 10, after V lost 6 bases and J lost 5 bases. Germline-derived CDR1 and CDR2 are MNHNY and SVGAGI (reference sequence). The CDR3 nucleotides are TGTGCCAGCAGGCCTCACAGGGGACCCGACGAGCAGTACTTC. As protein: CASRPHRGPDEQYF.

The gene calls are TRBV10-1 and TRBJ2-7; D perhaps matches TRBD1 (6 bases). Germline CDR1 and CDR2: WNHNN and SYGVQD (reference sequence). Between the trimmed V and J ends, which lost 1 base and 2 bases, there was a span of 12 bases. The CDR3 has 15 amino acids. CDR3 sequence (DNA): TGCGCCAGCAGTGAGTTCCAGACAGGCACCTACGAGCAGTACTTC. It specifies CASSEFQTGTYEQYF.

The chain links TRBV2 to TRBJ2-5; tentative D call: TRBD2 (5 bases). This CDR3 has 12 amino acids. Germline lookup yields CDR1 SNHLY and CDR2 FYNNEI. Trimming stripped 8 bases from V and 3 bases from J, with 10 bases between. The CDR3 region has the DNA TGTGCCAGCCGGAGAGGGAAAGAGACCCAGTACTTC. Translation: CASRRGKETQYF.

The chain carries TRBV19 and TRBJ2-5; 8 positions match TRBD2. The V and J ends lost 4 bases and 5 bases, in that order; junction bases with no gene match: 9. CDR1 and CDR2 (germline): LNHDA, SQIVND (reference sequence). The CDR3 totals 15 residues. The CDR3 nucleotides read TGTGCCAGTAGTACTTCAGGGACTAGTCAGGAGACCCAGTACTTC. As protein: CASSTSGTSQETQYF.

CDR3 in DNA: TGTGCCAGCAGCTTGGTACGGGGTGGAGAAGCTTTCTTT. Its protein is CASSLVRGGEAFF. The chain combines TRBV5-8 with TRBJ1-1; D remains ambiguous. With 0 bases removed from V and 8 bases from J, the gap between germline ends came to 11 bases. Germline V CDR1 and CDR2: SGHTS, YDEGEE. The CDR3 totals 13 residues.

This rearrangement joins TRBV27 to TRBJ1-6; D call uncertain. Germline V gene data show CDR1 as MNHEY and CDR2 as SMNVEV (reference sequence). V dropped 8 bases and J dropped 10 bases, with 15 bases sitting between them. The CDR3 runs 13 residues. CDR3 region: CASATTLRSPLHF. CDR3 bases: TGTGCCAGCGCGACGACTTTACGGTCACCCCTCCACTTT.

This clone has just one count. The genes are TRBV5-6 and TRBJ2-7; 8 bases line up with TRBD2. This CDR3 contains 14 residues. CDR1 is SGHDT, CDR2 YYEEEE, per germline. V lost 1 base, J lost 6 bases, and 6 bases stayed unmatched. The CDR3 DNA is TGTGCCAGCAGCTTGACTAGCGGACCTCGCGAGCAGTACTTC. It yields the protein CASSLTSGPREQYF.

This clone turned up a few times. The gene calls are TRBV11-1 and TRBJ2-7; possibly TRBD2 for D (6 bases). Trimming removed 8 bases from V and 4 bases from J, with 12 bases in between. The CDR3 sequence is 12 residues long. Germline V gene lookup returns CDR1 SGHAT and CDR2 FQDESV (reference sequence). The CDR3 region has the DNA TGTGCCAGCGGGGAGGACCTGTACGAGCAGTACTTC. Translating it yields CASGEDLYEQYF.

The chain couples TRBV5-1 to TRBJ2-1, with 8 bases aligning to TRBD2. Germline V lookup: CDR1 SGHRS, CDR2 YFSETQ. Trimming took 0 bases from V and 10 from J; bases not matched to a gene: 9. The CDR3 runs to 15 residues. DNA for the CDR3: TGCGCCAGCAGCTTGGAGGGACTAGAGATTAGGGAGCAGTTCTTC. Residues: CASSLEGLEIREQFF.

The chain uses TRBV10-2 and TRBJ1-6, with unresolved D. The CDR3 consists of 13 residues. V was cut by 8 bases and J by 11 bases, with 16 bases left in between. Per germline, CDR1 WSHSY and CDR2 SAAADI. This CDR3 reads CASFPSLVTPLHF. DNA for the CDR3: TGCGCCAGCTTCCCCAGCCTAGTGACACCCCTCCACTTT.